This T cell receptor beta chain appears in the sequencing data of a study of low-dose radiotherapy and immunotherapy resistance in tumors. For the study at large: Across 26 weeks, 13 Gy in total went to Cohort 2, delivered as 1 Gy per fraction every two weeks. Intravenous cyclophosphamide 200 mg/m2 was given every two weeks, one day before radiation and immunotherapy.

This clonotype was seen repeatedly, ten times or more. The time point is: before trial treatment. The treatment that donors received included nivolumab, ipilimumab, aspirin, low-dose cyclophosphamide and low-dose radiotherapy. The ends were cut back, 6 bases at V and 2 bases at J, with 10 bases in the middle. Per germline, CDR1 MDHEN and CDR2 SYDVKM. This CDR3 contains 13 residues. Covering alpha and beta chains, TRAV- and TRBV-specific primers were used for the first-strand cDNA. TCRs were put through roughly 20 PCR cycles of amplification with Phusion. A constant-region primer and the V-primer adapter served as the primer pair. TCRdb re-called the reads through MiXCR, storing one row per CDR3 protein. The repertoire holds 54,000 or so distinct CDR3 sequences, with about 23% as singletons.

Specimen: PBMCs, collected before treatment. The chain has TRBV28 and TRBJ1-2, with a weak D call TRBD1 (6 bases). This clonotype originated in a male donor with prostate cancer. CDR3 in amino acids: CASSGGRNYGYTF. Here the CDR3 DNA reads TGTGCCAGCAGCGGGGGCCGGAACTATGGCTACACCTTC.